Below are 25 T cell receptor beta chains sequenced from a single sample in a study of T cells in Graves' hyperthyroidism and ophthalmopathy. Researchers took RNA transcripts and amplified the TCR beta CDR3 regions from them. The primer set for the first-round RT-PCR of the TCR CDR3 was HTBI. TCRdb itself ran the multiplex PCR reads through MiXCR, one entry per CDR3 protein. The sample includes around 600,000 distinct CDR3 sequences, roughly 14% of them seen just once. Sequences were obtained from blood. The receptors stem from a woman aged 50 to 65 with Graves' ophthalmopathy.

This clonotype has more than one count but fewer than ten. The chain carries TRBV6-5 and TRBJ2-2, with 9 bases lining up with TRBD2. This CDR3 region has 16 residues. V shed 2 bases, J shed 7 bases, and the junction held 8 bases outside the gene matches. Per the germline V gene, CDR1 is MNHEY and CDR2 is SVGAGI. CDR3 sequence: CASSYTGLASVGELFF. The CDR3, as DNA: TGTGCCAGCAGTTACACGGGACTAGCATCAGTCGGGGAGCTGTTTTTT.

This clonotype was picked up a small number of times. The chain joins TRBV7-9 to TRBJ1-1, with D unclear. This CDR3 is 15 amino acids long. The V and J ends lost 2 bases and 7 bases respectively, with 17 bases between them. Looked up from germline, CDR1 is SEHNR and CDR2 is FQNEAQ (reference sequence). As DNA, the CDR3 is TGTGCCAGCAGCTTAAGGGTCGGGTATATGGGTGAAGCTTTCTTT. This gives the protein CASSLRVGYMGEAFF.

This clonotype was observed at least ten times. The chain employs TRBV28 and TRBJ1-5, with TRBD1 as a possible D gene (5 bases). Germline CDR1 reads MDHEN; CDR2 reads SYDVKM. This CDR3 is built from 17 residues. V dropped 5 bases and J dropped 0 bases, with 17 bases sitting between them. The CDR3 protein is CASSLPGLAYSNQPQHF. The CDR3, as DNA: TGTGCCAGCAGTCTCCCAGGGTTGGCATATAGCAATCAGCCCCAGCATTTT. Complete variable domain (other parts from reference TRBV28 and TRBJ1-5): DVKVTQSSRYLVKRTGEKVFLECVQDMDHENMFWYRQDPGLGLRLIYFSYDVKMKEKGDIPEGYSVSREKKERFSLILESASTNQTSMYLCASSLPGLAYSNQPQHFGDGTRLSIL.

CDR3 sequence: CASGGPGDLYEQYF. CDR3 coding DNA: TGTGCTAGTGGGGGTCCGGGGGACCTCTACGAGCAGTACTTC. The chain joins TRBV12-5 to TRBJ2-7, with TRBD2 as a possible D gene (6 bases). This CDR3 is built from 14 residues. In germline, CDR1 is LGHNT, CDR2 FRNRAP. The V end lost 6 bases, the J end lost 3 bases, and 15 bases lay between the germline ends.

The chain carries TRBV19 and TRBJ1-2; maybe TRBD1 (5 bases). The CDR3 totals 15 residues. The V gene lost 9 bases and the J gene lost 5 bases, with 22 bases spanning the gap. The V gene's germline CDR1 is LNHDA and CDR2 SQIVND (reference sequence). The CDR3 DNA sequence: TGTGCCAGCAACCCCGGGGGAGCAGGGCTGTATGGCTACACCTTC. It is translated as CASNPGGAGLYGYTF.

This clonotype has only a few counts. This chain joins TRBV3-1 and TRBJ2-1, with TRBD2 matching 7 bases. Germline lookup yields CDR1 LGHDT and CDR2 YNNKEL (reference sequence). After removal of 2 bases from V and 4 bases from J, the junction contained 14 bases not matched to a gene. This CDR3 is 18 amino acids long. The CDR3 is CASSQPPPLAGLYNEQFF. CDR3 coding DNA: TGTGCCAGCAGCCAACCCCCCCCTCTGGCGGGACTATACAATGAGCAGTTCTTC.

This clonotype was seen at least ten times. The V gene is TRBV27, the J gene TRBJ2-7; D tentatively reads TRBD1 or TRBD2 (5 bases each). Germline values: CDR1 MNHEY, CDR2 SMNVEV (reference sequence). This CDR3 has 15 residues. The germline V and J ends were trimmed by 2 bases and 4 bases, with 15 bases remaining between them. The CDR3 DNA reads TGTGCCAGCAGTTTAGTCCGGACGGGACCTTACGAGCAGTACTTC. Its translation is CASSLVRTGPYEQYF.

This clonotype was seen ten or more times. The CDR3 reads CASSSPPAGGYEQYF. CDR3 DNA sequence: TGTGCCAGCAGCTCGCCACCAGCGGGAGGATACGAGCAGTACTTC. The rearrangement uses TRBV7-6 and TRBJ2-7; 9 bases align to TRBD2. The CDR3 totals 15 residues. CDR1 and CDR2 (germline): SGHVS, FNYEAQ. V dropped 4 bases and J dropped 4; count of bases not matched to a gene: 8.

The chain uses TRBV18 and TRBJ2-5; D tentatively reads TRBD1 or TRBD2 (7 bases each). V lost 3 bases, J lost 5 bases, and 19 bases lay in between. CDR3 length equals 16 residues. CDR1 and CDR2 from the germline V gene are KGHSH and LQKENI. The CDR3 loop reads CASSPPGGGQRETQYF. The CDR3 bases are TGTGCCAGCTCACCTCCAGGGGGGGGTCAGCGCGAGACCCAGTACTTC.

The sample holds many counts of this clonotype. The rearrangement joins TRBV7-3 to TRBJ2-1; 14 bases align to TRBD2. The CDR3 sequence is 16 residues long. The trim removed 3 bases at V and 6 bases at J, leaving 4 bases unmatched. CDR1 SGHTA and CDR2 FQGTGA come from the germline V gene. The CDR3 protein is CASSFLTSGRVNEQFF. DNA of the CDR3: TGTGCCAGCAGCTTCCTGACTAGCGGGAGGGTCAATGAGCAGTTCTTC.

This clonotype has at least ten counts. CDR3 sequence (DNA): TGTGCCAGCAGCCCACGGTTTGGCGTGGGGTACAATGAGCAGTTCTTC. Its translation is CASSPRFGVGYNEQFF. The chain recombines TRBV7-3 with TRBJ2-1; D is unresolved. CDR1 and CDR2 (germline): SGHTA, FQGTGA. Trimming took 5 bases from V and 4 from J, leaving 18 bases between them. This CDR3 has 16 residues.

This clonotype appeared many times. The chain combines TRBV7-6 with TRBJ2-3, with 7 bases identical to TRBD2. Germline values: CDR1 SGHVS, CDR2 FNYEAQ. CDR3 size: 14 residues. V dropped 1 base and J dropped 8; count of bases not matched to a gene: 6. The CDR3 region is CASSLEARESTQYF. In nucleotides, the CDR3 is TGTGCCAGCAGCTTAGAGGCGCGGGAGAGTACGCAGTATTTT.

This clonotype was found many times. This chain links TRBV28 with TRBJ2-3, with TRBD2 identical over 8 bases. With V trimmed by 5 bases and J by 6 bases, 7 bases remained unmatched. The germline gives CDR1 MDHEN, CDR2 SYDVKM. The CDR3 runs to 14 residues. This CDR3 is CASSSSGEIDTQYF. The CDR3 region has the DNA TGTGCCAGCAGTAGTAGCGGGGAGATTGATACGCAGTATTTT.

This clonotype was picked up many times. This chain links TRBV7-2 with TRBJ2-3, with 9 bases matching TRBD2. The germline V gene encodes CDR1 SGHTA and CDR2 FQGNSA. After removal of 1 base from V and 5 bases from J, the junction contained 13 bases not matched to a gene. This CDR3 has 18 amino acids. This chain's CDR3 is CASSLVAASGTMQDTQYF. DNA of the CDR3: TGTGCCAGCAGCTTAGTAGCAGCTAGCGGGACAATGCAAGATACGCAGTATTTT.

The chain employs TRBV19 and TRBJ2-7, with 9 positions matching TRBD2. The CDR3 has 18 amino acids. J gave up 2 bases and V 2 bases, and 13 bases lay outside the gene matches. The V gene's germline CDR1 is LNHDA and CDR2 SQIVND (reference sequence). The CDR3 region has the DNA TGTGCCAGTAGTATATCCCCTGGGAGGACTAGCGTACCCTACGAGCAGTACTTC. The encoded protein is CASSISPGRTSVPYEQYF.

In its sample, this clonotype was seen many times. This chain uses TRBV28 with TRBJ2-1; 14 bases line up with TRBD2. This CDR3 region has 16 residues. V lost 5 bases, J lost 9 bases, and 9 bases stayed unmatched. Germline V lookup: CDR1 MDHEN, CDR2 SYDVKM. CDR3 protein: CASSGTGTSGSREQFF. The DNA for the CDR3 is TGTGCCAGCAGTGGAACCGGGACTAGCGGGAGCCGTGAGCAGTTCTTC. The full variable domain, with the rest looked up from reference TRBV28 and TRBJ2-1, is DVKVTQSSRYLVKRTGEKVFLECVQDMDHENMFWYRQDPGLGLRLIYFSYDVKMKEKGDIPEGYSVSREKKERFSLILESASTNQTSMYLCASSGTGTSGSREQFFGPGTRLTVL.

This clonotype has a count of ten or more. This chain uses TRBV6-2 or TRBV6-3 with TRBJ2-7, with D possibly TRBD1 on 5 matching bases. The CDR3 contains 17 residues. Germline CDR1 MNHEY, CDR2 SVGEGT. V was clipped by 5 bases and J by 0 bases, with 20 bases between them. The DNA of the CDR3 is TGTGCCAGCAGTGACAAGGTAGGGGTTGCCCTCTCCTACGAGCAGTACTTC. The encoded protein is CASSDKVGVALSYEQYF.

This clonotype was picked up a small number of times. The chain combines TRBV20-1 with TRBJ2-2; no definite D call. The CDR3 is 13 residues long. The germline gives CDR1 DFQATT, CDR2 SNEGSKA (reference sequence). Here the CDR3 reads CSGCLKKPGELFF. CDR3 nucleotide sequence: TGCAGCGGCTGTCTGAAGAAACCCGGGGAGCTGTTTTTT.

This rearrangement joins TRBV5-1 to TRBJ2-5; 12 nucleotides agree with TRBD2. There are 14 residues in the CDR3. The J segment lost 3 bases and the V segment lost 5 bases, leaving 2 bases of the junction unmatched. Germline V gene sequence: CDR1 SGHRS, CDR2 YFSETQ. DNA for the CDR3: TGCGCCAGCAGGCGGACTAGCGGGGAAGAGACCCAGTACTTC. It encodes CASRRTSGEETQYF. The whole variable domain, remainder taken from reference TRBV5-1 and TRBJ2-5, is KAGVTQTPRYLIKTRGQQVTLSCSPISGHRSVSWYQQTPGQGLQFLFEYFSETQRNKGNFPGRFSGRQFSNSRSEMNVSTLELGDSALYLCASRRTSGEETQYFGPGTRLLVL.

The chain couples TRBV5-1 to TRBJ1-1; D unresolved. The V gene lost 0 bases and the J gene lost 2 bases, with 8 bases spanning the gap. The CDR3 runs 14 residues. Germline CDR1 SGHRS, CDR2 YFSETQ. The chain's CDR3 is CASSLAPHNTEAFF. The CDR3 coding sequence is TGCGCCAGCAGCTTGGCCCCGCATAACACTGAAGCTTTCTTT.

This clonotype has ten or more counts. This chain links TRBV7-3 with TRBJ1-1, with D tentatively TRBD1 (5 bases). The CDR3 runs to 15 residues. Trimming took 5 bases from V and 4 from J, leaving 17 bases between them. Germline CDR1 is SGHTA and CDR2 is FQGTGA. CDR3 DNA sequence: TGTGCCAGCAGCCCACGCGCGGGGCAGGGCACTGAAGCTTTCTTT. It codes for CASSPRAGQGTEAFF. The whole variable domain, remainder taken from reference TRBV7-3 and TRBJ1-1, is GAGVSQTPSNKVTEKGKYVELRCDPISGHTALYWYRQSLGQGPEFLIYFQGTGAADDSGLPNDRFFAVRPEGSVSTLKIQRTERGDSAVYLCASSPRAGQGTEAFFGQGTRLTVV.

This clonotype has a count of ten or more. The V call is TRBV7-2, the J call TRBJ2-1; 7 bases map to TRBD2. The CDR3 consists of 15 residues. Germline trimming cut 1 base from V and 8 bases from J; bases unmatched to any gene: 8. CDR1 is SGHTA, CDR2 FQGNSA, per germline. Here the CDR3 DNA reads TGTGCCAGCAGCTTAGGAACGGGGAGGGGTGATGAGCAGTTCTTC. Amino acid sequence: CASSLGTGRGDEQFF.

This clonotype was observed once. The genes are TRBV4-3 and TRBJ1-4; no clear D. CDR1 is LGHNA, CDR2 YSLEER, per germline. There are 15 residues in the CDR3. V was clipped by 0 bases and J by 7 bases, with 12 bases between them. CDR3 region: CASSQEGRWGEKLFF. Written as DNA, the CDR3 is TGCGCCAGCAGCCAAGAAGGCAGGTGGGGTGAAAAACTGTTTTTT.

This clonotype appeared many times. The chain is built from TRBV30 and TRBJ2-1; D ambiguous. The ends were cut back, 5 bases at V and 5 bases at J, with 7 bases in the middle. The CDR3 length is 11 residues. Germline V lookup: CDR1 GTSNPN, CDR2 SVGIG (reference sequence). Here the CDR3 reads CAWSGDNEQFF. CDR3 coding DNA: TGTGCCTGGTCGGGTGACAATGAGCAGTTCTTC. The full variable domain, in which reference TRBV30 and TRBJ2-1 provide the parts outside the CDR3, is SQTIHQWPATLVQPVGSPLSLECTVEGTSNPNLYWYRQAAGRGLQLLFYSVGIGQISSEVPQNLSASRPQDRQFILSSKKLLLSDSGFYLCAWSGDNEQFFGPGTRLTVL.

This clonotype occurred a few times. The chain is built from TRBV6-1 and TRBJ1-4, with 7 bases matching TRBD1. The CDR3 has 18 residues. J was trimmed by 6 bases and V by 0 bases; bases with no gene match: 13. Germline CDR1 is MNHNS and CDR2 is SASEGT. Here the CDR3 reads CASSEAGEISTGDEKLFF. The CDR3 nucleotides are TGTGCCAGCAGTGAAGCGGGGGAAATCAGTACAGGGGATGAAAAACTGTTTTTT.